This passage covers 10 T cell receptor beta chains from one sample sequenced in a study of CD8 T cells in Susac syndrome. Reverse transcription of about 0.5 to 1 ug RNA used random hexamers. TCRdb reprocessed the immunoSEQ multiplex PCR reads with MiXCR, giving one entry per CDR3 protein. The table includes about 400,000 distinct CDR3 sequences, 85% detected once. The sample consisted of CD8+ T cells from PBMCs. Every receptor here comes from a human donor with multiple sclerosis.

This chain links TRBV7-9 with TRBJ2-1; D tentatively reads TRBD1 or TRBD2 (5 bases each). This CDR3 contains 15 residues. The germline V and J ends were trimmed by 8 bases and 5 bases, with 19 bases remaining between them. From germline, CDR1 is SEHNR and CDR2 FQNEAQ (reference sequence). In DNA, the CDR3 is TGTGCCAGCTTTTACTCCGGGGCCTTCAACAATGAGCAGTTCTTC. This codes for CASFYSGAFNNEQFF.

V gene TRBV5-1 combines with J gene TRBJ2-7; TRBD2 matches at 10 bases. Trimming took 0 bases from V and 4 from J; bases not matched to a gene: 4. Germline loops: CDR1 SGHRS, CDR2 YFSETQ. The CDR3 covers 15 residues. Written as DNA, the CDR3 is TGCGCCAGCAGCTTGGGGACTAGCGGACGTTACGAGCAGTACTTC. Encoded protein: CASSLGTSGRYEQYF.

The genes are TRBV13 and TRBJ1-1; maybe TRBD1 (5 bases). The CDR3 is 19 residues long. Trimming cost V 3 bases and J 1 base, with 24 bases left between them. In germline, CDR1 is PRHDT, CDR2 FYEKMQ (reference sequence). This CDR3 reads CASSFFPPRDRVRNTEAFF. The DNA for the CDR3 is TGTGCCAGCAGCTTTTTCCCACCCCGGGACCGCGTACGGAACACTGAAGCTTTCTTT.

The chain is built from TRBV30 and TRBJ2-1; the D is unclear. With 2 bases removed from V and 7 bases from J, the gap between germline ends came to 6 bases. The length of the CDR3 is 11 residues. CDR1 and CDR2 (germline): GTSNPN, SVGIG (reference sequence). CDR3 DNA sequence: TGTGCCTGGAGTAACAGTAATGAGCAGTTCTTC. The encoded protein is CAWSNSNEQFF.

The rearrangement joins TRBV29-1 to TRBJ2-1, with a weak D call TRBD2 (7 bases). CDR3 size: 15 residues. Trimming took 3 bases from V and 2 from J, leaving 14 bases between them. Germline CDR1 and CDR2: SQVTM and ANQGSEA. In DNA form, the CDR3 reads TGCAGCGTTGACCACCCGGGGGGCACCTACAATGAGCAGTTCTTC. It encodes CSVDHPGGTYNEQFF.

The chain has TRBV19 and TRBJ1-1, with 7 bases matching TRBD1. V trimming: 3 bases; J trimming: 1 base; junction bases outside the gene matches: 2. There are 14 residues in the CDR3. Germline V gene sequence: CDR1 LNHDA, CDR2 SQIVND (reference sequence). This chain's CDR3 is CASSIEGANTEAFF. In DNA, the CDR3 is TGTGCCAGTAGTATTGAGGGGGCGAACACTGAAGCTTTCTTT.

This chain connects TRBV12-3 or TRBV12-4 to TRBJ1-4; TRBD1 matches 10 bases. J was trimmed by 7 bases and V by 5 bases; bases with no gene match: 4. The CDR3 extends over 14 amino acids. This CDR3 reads CASSTTGGGEKLFF. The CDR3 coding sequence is TGTGCCAGCAGTACGACAGGGGGCGGTGAAAAACTGTTTTTT.

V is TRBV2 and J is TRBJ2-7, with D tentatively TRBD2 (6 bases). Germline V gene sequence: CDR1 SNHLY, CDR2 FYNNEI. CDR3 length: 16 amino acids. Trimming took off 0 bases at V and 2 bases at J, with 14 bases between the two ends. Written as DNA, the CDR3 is TGTGCCAGCAGTGAAGCTAACGGGAGAAATGCCTACGAGCAGTACTTC. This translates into CASSEANGRNAYEQYF.

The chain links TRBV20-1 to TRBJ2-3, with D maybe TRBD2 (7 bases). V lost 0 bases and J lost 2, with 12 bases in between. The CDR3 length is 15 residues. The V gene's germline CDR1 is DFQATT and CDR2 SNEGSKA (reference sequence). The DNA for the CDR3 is TGCAGTGCTAGAGATCCGGGGGGCCCCACAGATACGCAGTATTTT. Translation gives CSARDPGGPTDTQYF.

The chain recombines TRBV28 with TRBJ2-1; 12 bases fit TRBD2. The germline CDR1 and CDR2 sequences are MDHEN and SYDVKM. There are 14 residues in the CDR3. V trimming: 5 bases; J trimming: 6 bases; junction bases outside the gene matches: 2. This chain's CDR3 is CASSMTSGSNEQFF. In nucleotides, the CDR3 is TGTGCCAGCAGTATGACTAGCGGGAGCAATGAGCAGTTCTTC.